A selection of T cell receptor beta chains follows, all from one sample in a study of tumor-infiltrating lymphocytes in oesophageal squamous cell carcinoma. A single record per CDR3 protein comes from TCRdb applying MiXCR to the PCR reads. The sample lists around 12,000 distinct CDR3 sequences; over 50% were seen once. The source material was esophageal tumor tissue. The origin of the receptors is a female donor with esophageal squamous cell carcinoma. Both conserved end residues are part of each CDR3. D genes are given only for firm matches. Only some rows state a clone size, as once, few, many or a class for expanded clones.

d_call	clone_size	v_call	j_call	cdr3_nt	cdr3_aa
TRBD2	few	TRBV7-2	TRBJ2-1	TGTGCCAGCAGCTTAGACGGGACTAGGAGGGCTGTTGAGCAGTTCTTC	CASSLDGTRRAVEQFF
NA	NA	TRBV7-6	TRBJ2-5	TGTGCCAGCAGCTTAGCGCTTGCACGACAAGAGACCCAGTACTTC	CASSLALARQETQYF
TRBD2	NA	TRBV10-2	TRBJ2-1	TGCGCCAGCACTACAAGCGGGAATCGGTACAATGAGCAGTTCTTC	CASTTSGNRYNEQFF
NA	NA	TRBV7-2	TRBJ2-3	TGTGCCAGCAGCCCCGGGGGCGGGAGAGCAGCAGATACGCAGTATTTT	CASSPGGGRAADTQYF
NA	NA	TRBV6-6	TRBJ2-7	TGTGCCAGCAGTTACTCCCCAGGAGGGTACGAGCAGTACTTC	CASSYSPGGYEQYF
NA	NA	TRBV6-1	TRBJ2-7	TGTGCCAGCAGTGAAGCGAGGAATGAGCAGTACTTC	CASSEARNEQYF
TRBD2	NA	TRBV7-4	TRBJ2-7	TGTGCCAGCAGCTTAAAAAGCGGGAGCGAGCAGTACTTC	CASSLKSGSEQYF
NA	NA	TRBV7-2	TRBJ2-5	TGTGCCAGCAGCTTATTGCGGGGCTGGACCCAGTACTTC	CASSLLRGWTQYF
TRBD2	once	TRBV7-6	TRBJ2-1	TGTGCCAGCAGCTTAGTCCTAGCGGGAGAAGGTGAGCAGTTCTTC	CASSLVLAGEGEQFF
NA	few	TRBV7-8	TRBJ2-1	TGTGCCAGCAGCTTAGCACGGTACAATGAGCAGTTCTTC	CASSLARYNEQFF
NA	few	TRBV7-2	TRBJ1-1	TGTGCCAGCAGCTTATCCAAAGGCACTGAAGCTTTCTTT	CASSLSKGTEAFF
NA	NA	TRBV11-2	TRBJ2-7	TGTGCCAGCAGCTTCGTGCTGAGCTCCTACGAGCAGTACTTC	CASSFVLSSYEQYF
NA	once	TRBV7-8	TRBJ2-3	TGTGCCAGCAGCCCATTCTTGGGGGGGCCGTTGGCAGATACGCAGTATTTT	CASSPFLGGPLADTQYF
NA	NA	TRBV12-3/TRBV12-4	TRBJ2-4	TGTGCCAGCAGTGCTAGGGGGAGGGCCAAAAACATTCAGTACTTC	CASSARGRAKNIQYF
NA	NA	TRBV7-5	TRBJ2-2	NA	CISVPEAPGLENTGELFF
TRBD2	NA	TRBV6-6	TRBJ2-5	TGTGCCAGCAGTTACTCGAGAGCGGGGCCGCAAGAGACCCAGTACTTC	CASSYSRAGPQETQYF
NA	once	TRBV25-1	TRBJ2-5	TGTGCCAGCAGTTTACTCTCGGGCGAGACCCAGTACTTC	CASSLLSGETQYF
TRBD2	NA	TRBV6-1	TRBJ2-3	TGTGCCAGCACTCGGGGGACTAGCGGGAGTAGGGGCTCCTACAATGAGCAGTTCTTT	CASTRGTSGSRGSYNEQFF
NA	NA	TRBV7-2	TRBJ2-5	TGTGCCAGCAGCTTAGATCGGGAGACCCAGTACTTC	CASSLDRETQYF
NA	once	TRBV7-3	TRBJ2-1	TGTGCCAGCAGCTCGGCCCACAGCTCCTACAATGAGCAGTTCTTC	CASSSAHSSYNEQFF
TRBD2	large	TRBV27	TRBJ2-3	TGTGCCAGCAAACCTGGACTAGCGACAGATACGCAGTATTTT	CASKPGLATDTQYF
NA	once	TRBV7-8	TRBJ2-7	TGTGCCAGCAGCTTTGCCGGGGGCAGACTCTACGAGCAGTACTTC	CASSFAGGRLYEQYF
NA	NA	TRBV7-8	TRBJ2-5	TGTGCCAGCAGCCGGGACCTCCAAGAGACCCAGTACTTC	CASSRDLQETQYF
NA	NA	TRBV7-2	TRBJ2-7	TGTGCCAGCAGCTTTGTGCCAGGGGTCTACGAGCAGTACTTC	CASSFVPGVYEQYF
NA	NA	TRBV7-2	TRBJ2-1	TGTGCCAGCAGCTTAGTTAGGTACGAGCAGTTCTTC	CASSLVRYEQFF
NA	NA	TRBV6-6	TRBJ2-3	TGTGCCAGCAGTGATACCACAGATACGCAGTATTTT	CASSDTTDTQYF
NA	many	TRBV27	TRBJ1-1	TGTGCCAGCAGTTTTGGGGTCAGGAACACTGAAGCTTTCTTT	CASSFGVRNTEAFF
TRBD1	NA	TRBV7-6	TRBJ2-1	TGTGCCAGCAGCTTAGGGGACAGCAATGAGCAGTTCTTC	CASSLGDSNEQFF
TRBD2	once	TRBV7-2	TRBJ2-2	TGTGCCAGCAGCTTAGTTCGCCTAGCGGGGACCGGGGAGCTGTTTTTT	CASSLVRLAGTGELFF
TRBD2	NA	TRBV7-3	TRBJ2-1	TGTGCCAGCAGCTCCGGACTAGCGGGAGGGGAGCAGTTCTTC	CASSSGLAGGEQFF
NA	few	TRBV7-2	TRBJ2-4	TGTGCCAGCAGCTTAGGCCCGACTAGAAATAAAAACATTCAGTACTTC	CASSLGPTRNKNIQYF
NA	NA	TRBV7-3	TRBJ2-7	TGTGCCAGCAGCCCCGGGACCGCAAGGGGGGAGCAGTACTTC	CASSPGTARGEQYF